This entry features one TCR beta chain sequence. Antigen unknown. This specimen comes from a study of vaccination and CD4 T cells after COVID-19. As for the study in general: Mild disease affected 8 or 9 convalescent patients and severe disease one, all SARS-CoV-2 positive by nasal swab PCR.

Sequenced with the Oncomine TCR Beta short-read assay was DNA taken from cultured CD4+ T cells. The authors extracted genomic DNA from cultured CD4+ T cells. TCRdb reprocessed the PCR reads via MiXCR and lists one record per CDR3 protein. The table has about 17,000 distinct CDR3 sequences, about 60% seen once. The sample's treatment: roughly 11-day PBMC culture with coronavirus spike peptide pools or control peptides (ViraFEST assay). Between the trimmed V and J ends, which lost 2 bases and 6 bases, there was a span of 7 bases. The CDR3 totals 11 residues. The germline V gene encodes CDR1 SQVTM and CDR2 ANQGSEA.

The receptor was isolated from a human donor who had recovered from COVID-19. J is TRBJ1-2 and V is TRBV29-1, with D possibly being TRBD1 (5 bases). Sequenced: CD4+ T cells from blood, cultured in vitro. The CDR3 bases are TGCAGCGTTGAAACGGGGCATGGCTACACCTTC. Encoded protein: CSVETGHGYTF.